This entry lists 28 T cell receptor beta chains sequenced from one sample in a study of blood T cell repertoires in COVID-19. This table comes from immunoSEQ multiplex PCR, and its TCRdb copy is limited to in-frame clones, with some not included. The repertoire has about 400,000 clones, roughly 90% of them found once; the top ten carry around 1.2%. The sample was peripheral blood. The receptors stem from a man aged 35-49 years with acute or convalescent COVID-19.

The CDR3 DNA reads TGTGCCAGCAGCGTAGTCCTGGCAGGGGGCATTGATGAAGCTTTCTTT. Translation: CASSVVLAGGIDEAFF. The chain employs TRBV9 and TRBJ1-1; 8 bases line up with TRBD1. There are 16 residues in the CDR3. V dropped 0 bases and J dropped 7; count of bases not matched to a gene: 11. The germline V gene encodes CDR1 SGDLS and CDR2 YYNGEE.

The rearrangement uses TRBV3-1 (or the pseudogene TRBV3-2) and TRBJ1-4; 7 bases align to TRBD1. CDR3 length: 15 amino acids. V shed 5 bases and J 7 bases; nucleotides not matched to a gene: 10. Germline V lookup: CDR1 LGHDT, CDR2 YNNKEL (reference sequence). Here the CDR3 reads CASSFYRGRIEKLFF. The CDR3 DNA sequence: TGTGCCAGCAGCTTCTACAGGGGTAGAATTGAAAAACTGTTTTTT.

The rearrangement uses TRBV27 and TRBJ2-5, with TRBD1 matching 10 bases. V dropped 0 bases and J dropped 5; count of bases not matched to a gene: 12. Germline V CDR1 and CDR2: MNHEY, SMNVEV (reference sequence). The CDR3 is 18 residues long. The CDR3 reads CASSLSPFGTGAMETQYF. The DNA for the CDR3 is TGTGCCAGCAGTTTATCGCCCTTTGGGACAGGGGCGATGGAGACCCAGTACTTC.

The chain has TRBV11-2 and TRBJ2-1; 12 bases map to TRBD1. In germline, CDR1 is SGHAT, CDR2 FQNNGV. There are 13 residues in the CDR3. After removal of 5 bases from V and 15 bases from J, the junction contained 8 bases not matched to a gene. Written as DNA, the CDR3 is TGTGCCAGCAGCCCGGGACAGGGGGCGAATCGGTTCTTC. This translates into CASSPGQGANRFF.

The V call is TRBV12-5, the J call TRBJ1-3, with D possibly being TRBD1 (6 bases). The length of the CDR3 is 21 residues. Trimming took off 0 bases at V and 0 bases at J, with 24 bases between the two ends. CDR1 is LGHNT, CDR2 FRNRAP, per germline. The CDR3 DNA is TGTGCTAGTGGTTTGGTACTTATGCAGGGGAGAACCGTTTTCTCTGGAAACACCATATATTTT. Its protein product is CASGLVLMQGRTVFSGNTIYF.

V is TRBV4-2 and J is TRBJ2-3, with D possibly TRBD1 on 5 matching bases. V was cut by 5 bases and J by 2 bases, with 14 bases left in between. The CDR3 totals 15 residues. The V gene's germline CDR1 is LGHNA and CDR2 YNFKEQ. This CDR3 is CASSSRQRLTDTQYF. CDR3 DNA sequence: TGTGCCAGCAGCTCCCGACAGAGGCTCACAGATACGCAGTATTTT.

This clone was counted between two and nine times. Here the CDR3 reads CAWSPQGNTEAFF. DNA for the CDR3: TGTGCCTGGAGTCCTCAGGGGAACACTGAAGCTTTCTTT. The rearrangement joins TRBV30 to TRBJ1-1, with D possibly being TRBD1 (5 bases). Trimming left V 2 bases short and J 1 base short, with 8 bases between. Per germline, CDR1 GTSNPN and CDR2 SVGIG (reference sequence). The CDR3 spans 13 residues.

The chain links TRBV19 to TRBJ1-2; TRBD1 aligns across 8 bases. CDR3 length: 13 residues. From germline, CDR1 is LNHDA and CDR2 SQIVND (reference sequence). V lost 8 bases and J lost 8; bases outside the gene matches: 10. CDR3 residues: CASLATGGWGYTF. CDR3 in DNA: TGTGCCAGTCTTGCAACAGGGGGATGGGGCTACACCTTC.

The chain couples TRBV7-9 to TRBJ2-1, with a weak D call TRBD2 (5 bases). V was shortened by 4 bases and J by 6 bases, with 10 bases between the two germline ends. This CDR3 is 13 amino acids long. Per germline, CDR1 SEHNR and CDR2 FQNEAQ (reference sequence). The CDR3 DNA follows: TGTGCCAGCAGCTATTTAGAGGGCAATGAGCAGTTCTTC. Translating gives CASSYLEGNEQFF.

The chain is built from TRBV9 and TRBJ2-7, with TRBD1 identical over 7 bases. Germline CDR1 and CDR2: SGDLS and YYNGEE. J gave up 3 bases and V 0 bases, and 9 bases lay outside the gene matches. CDR3 length: 16 amino acids. The CDR3 is CASSVAPTGAYYEQYF. The CDR3 DNA reads as TGTGCCAGCAGCGTAGCCCCAACAGGGGCATACTACGAGCAGTACTTC.

The V call is TRBV2, the J call TRBJ1-1; no firm D call. Germline V gives CDR1 SNHLY, CDR2 FYNNEI. With 0 bases removed from V and 3 bases from J, the gap between germline ends came to 11 bases. This CDR3 contains 15 residues. The CDR3 DNA sequence: TGTGCCAGCAGTGAAGCGCTTCGGTCTTACACTGAAGCTTTCTTT. It is translated as CASSEALRSYTEAFF. Looking up the rest from reference TRBV2 and TRBJ1-1 gives the full variable domain: EPEVTQTPSHQVTQMGQEVILRCVPISNHLYFYWYRQILGQKVEFLVSFYNNEISEKSEIFDDQFSVERPDGSNFTLKIRSTKLEDSAMYFCASSEALRSYTEAFFGQGTRLTVV.

This clone came up once. The chain uses TRBV9 and TRBJ1-3; 12 bases map to TRBD1. V gave up 3 bases and J gave up 5 bases; unmatched junction bases: 6. The CDR3 is 16 amino acids. CDR1 is SGDLS and CDR2 is YYNGEE in the germline V gene. The CDR3 nucleotides are TGTGCCAGCAGCGGGGTAGGGACAGGGGGCAGAAACACCATATATTTT. The encoded protein is CASSGVGTGGRNTIYF.

In this sample, this clone turned up many times. The V call is TRBV15, the J call TRBJ2-3; no clear D. V was clipped by 4 bases and J by 1 base, with 12 bases between them. The CDR3 length is 15 residues. CDR1 is LNHNV and CDR2 is YYDKDF in the germline V gene (reference sequence). The CDR3 region is CATSTRVRGTDTQYF. The CDR3 DNA reads as TGTGCCACCAGCACTCGAGTTCGGGGCACAGATACGCAGTATTTT. Full variable domain (rest looked up from reference TRBV15 and TRBJ2-3): DAMVIQNPRYQVTQFGKPVTLSCSQTLNHNVMYWYQQKSSQAPKLLFHYYDKDFNNEADTPDNFQSRRPNTSFCFLDIRSPGLGDTAMYLCATSTRVRGTDTQYFGPGTRLTVL.

V and J are TRBV20-1 and TRBJ2-7, with a weak D call TRBD1 (6 bases). Trimming shortened V by 3 bases and J by 1 base, and 16 bases separated the two germline ends. There are 15 residues in the CDR3. CDR1 and CDR2 from the germline V gene are DFQATT and SNEGSKA (reference sequence). The CDR3 loop reads CSASGVAGVSYEQYF. The CDR3 region has the DNA TGCAGTGCTAGTGGGGTCGCAGGGGTTTCCTACGAGCAGTACTTC.

This sequence joins TRBV7-3 and TRBJ1-1; 7 bases agree with TRBD1. Germline V gives CDR1 SGHTA, CDR2 FQGTGA. This CDR3 is 14 amino acids long. Trimming removed 0 bases from V and 7 bases from J; junction bases left unmatched: 5. The CDR3 loop is CASSLTFAGGEAFF. The CDR3, as DNA: TGTGCCAGCAGCTTAACGTTTGCAGGGGGTGAAGCTTTCTTT.

The V gene is TRBV12-5, the J gene TRBJ2-1, with TRBD1 identical over 7 bases. V shed 4 bases and J 3 bases; nucleotides not matched to a gene: 9. The germline CDR1 and CDR2 sequences are LGHNT and FRNRAP. The CDR3 covers 16 residues. CDR3 loop: CASGSPGGQLYNEQFF. As DNA, the CDR3 is TGTGCTAGTGGTTCCCCTGGGGGACAGCTCTACAATGAGCAGTTCTTC.

This clone came up a few times. V usage is TRBV6-5 and J usage is TRBJ1-5; D ambiguous. Germline V CDR1 and CDR2: MNHEY, SVGAGI. V lost 9 bases and J 0 bases, leaving 9 bases between the germline ends. The CDR3 contains 13 residues. The CDR3 here is CASSEFSNQPQHF. The CDR3 nucleotides are TGTGCCAGTAGCGAGTTTAGCAATCAGCCCCAGCATTTT.

The gene calls are TRBV5-1 and TRBJ1-2; TRBD1 might be the D (5 bases). The CDR3 loop spans 12 amino acids. V shed 5 bases and J shed 1 base, with 6 bases lying between them. Germline CDR1 and CDR2: SGHRS and YFSETQ. The DNA of the CDR3 is TGCGCCAGCAGGACAGATAACTATGGCTACACCTTC. Its protein product is CASRTDNYGYTF.

This rearrangement joins TRBV28 to TRBJ1-4; D gene unclear. CDR1 is MDHEN, CDR2 SYDVKM, per germline. The ends were cut back, 3 bases at V and 0 bases at J, with 8 bases in the middle. The CDR3 has 15 amino acids. The CDR3 DNA is TGTGCCAGCAGTTTCGAGATTGCAACTAATGAAAAACTGTTTTTT. Translating it yields CASSFEIATNEKLFF.

The rearrangement links TRBV6-6 to TRBJ2-5, with 7 bases that match TRBD1. The germline CDR1 and CDR2 sequences are MNHNY and SVGAGI (reference sequence). With 5 bases clipped from V and 5 bases from J, the junction kept 8 bases outside the gene matches. This CDR3 is 14 amino acids long. CDR3 residues: CASSDRQGQETQYF. The CDR3 DNA is TGTGCCAGCAGTGACCGACAGGGTCAGGAGACCCAGTACTTC.

V is TRBV3-1 (or the pseudogene TRBV3-2) and J is TRBJ1-1; D unresolved. Trimming shortened V by 2 bases and J by 3 bases, and 7 bases separated the two germline ends. CDR1 LGHDT and CDR2 YNNKEL come from the germline V gene (reference sequence). The CDR3 covers 13 residues. Here the CDR3 reads CASSQLADTEAFF. Here the CDR3 DNA reads TGTGCCAGCAGCCAACTGGCAGACACTGAAGCTTTCTTT.

This clone was counted once. This rearrangement joins TRBV10-3 to TRBJ2-7; D is possibly TRBD1 (6 bases). The V and J ends lost 8 bases and 4 bases respectively, with 21 bases between them. Germline-derived CDR1 and CDR2 are ENHRY and SYGVKD. The CDR3 consists of 15 residues. The CDR3 bases are TGTGCCATCTCTCACGGGACCTCGAGGGGGTACGAGCAGTACTTC. Its translation: CAISHGTSRGYEQYF.

The CDR3 loop reads CASSLWLANEQFF. In DNA, the CDR3 is TGTGCCAGCAGCTTGTGGCTAGCGAATGAGCAGTTCTTC. The chain is built from TRBV5-5 and TRBJ2-1; D possibly corresponds to TRBD2 (6 bases). CDR3 length: 13 residues. V was trimmed by 1 base and J by 7 bases, leaving 9 bases between them. Germline CDR1 and CDR2: SGHKS and YYEKEE (reference sequence).

This chain joins TRBV28 and TRBJ1-1; tentative D call: TRBD1 (6 bases). The germline V and J ends were trimmed by 2 bases and 6 bases, with 13 bases remaining between them. Germline loops: CDR1 MDHEN, CDR2 SYDVKM. The CDR3 totals 14 residues. The CDR3 reads CASSLTGTASEAFF. CDR3 in DNA: TGTGCCAGCAGTTTAACAGGGACGGCCTCTGAAGCTTTCTTT.

The rearrangement uses TRBV9 and TRBJ2-7, with D maybe TRBD1 (5 bases). The CDR3 runs to 16 residues. Germline V lookup: CDR1 SGDLS, CDR2 YYNGEE. V gave up 4 bases and J gave up 3 bases, with 20 bases separating them. Written as DNA, the CDR3 is TGTGCCAGCAGCCCTCAGGACGGAGACAGCTACTACGAGCAGTACTTC. Its translation: CASSPQDGDSYYEQYF.

This clone was counted between two and nine times. The J gene is TRBJ2-3, the V gene TRBV5-5; no clear D gene. Germline CDR1 SGHKS, CDR2 YYEKEE (reference sequence). This CDR3 spans 16 amino acids. The germline V and J ends were trimmed by 0 bases and 5 bases, with 16 bases remaining between them. In DNA form, the CDR3 reads TGTGCCAGCAGCTTGGTAGCATCCTGGATGGGAGATACGCAGTATTTT. This gives the protein CASSLVASWMGDTQYF.

The J gene is TRBJ2-7, the V gene TRBV16; a weak D match, TRBD1 (5 bases). V lost 4 bases, J lost 3 bases, and 16 bases lay in between. Germline V gene lookup returns CDR1 KGHSY and CDR2 FQNENV. This CDR3 region has 15 residues. CDR3 sequence: CASSPQDTAHYEQYF. As DNA, the CDR3 is TGTGCCAGCAGCCCCCAGGACACGGCTCACTACGAGCAGTACTTC.

A few counts support this clone. The genes are TRBV18 and TRBJ2-3, with TRBD2 identical over 9 bases. V was pared by 2 bases and J by 4 bases, with 10 bases of the junction left unmatched. The CDR3 has 17 residues. Germline CDR1 reads KGHSH; CDR2 reads LQKENI. The CDR3 is CASSPDFSGGSPDTQYF. The CDR3 DNA reads as TGTGCCAGCTCACCAGATTTCAGCGGGGGGAGCCCAGATACGCAGTATTTT.